The clone carrying this T cell receptor (beta chain) has more than one count but fewer than ten. Its antigen remains unidentified. The data stem from a study of STAT5B mutations in CD4+ large granular lymphocyte leukemia. Study in general: The CDR3 'QG' motif was associated with a particular HLA allele among healthy donors. Broader study findings: Main leukemic clonotypes were patient-specific, but roughly 23% appeared at low frequency elsewhere.

Original processing notes: The detection floor for productive clonotype frequency was 2.59 x 10-5. Data came from immunoSEQ multiplex PCR; TCRdb stores just in-frame clones and leaves some out. V and J calls and clone size follow that table, whereas D and trimming were derived from the DNA. Seen here are 20,000 or so clones, about 88% observed once, and the top ten hold about 12%. From germline, CDR1 is SQVTM and CDR2 ANQGSEA. This CDR3 region has 12 residues. V was trimmed by 5 bases and J by 0 bases, leaving 7 bases between them. This receptor was taken from a human donor in good health. The chain links TRBV29-1 to TRBJ1-1; D is unresolved. The sample consisted of CD4+ T cells from blood buffy coats. This CDR3 reads CSVRALNTEAFF. Written as DNA, the CDR3 is TGCAGCGTTCGGGCCCTGAACACTGAAGCTTTCTTT.